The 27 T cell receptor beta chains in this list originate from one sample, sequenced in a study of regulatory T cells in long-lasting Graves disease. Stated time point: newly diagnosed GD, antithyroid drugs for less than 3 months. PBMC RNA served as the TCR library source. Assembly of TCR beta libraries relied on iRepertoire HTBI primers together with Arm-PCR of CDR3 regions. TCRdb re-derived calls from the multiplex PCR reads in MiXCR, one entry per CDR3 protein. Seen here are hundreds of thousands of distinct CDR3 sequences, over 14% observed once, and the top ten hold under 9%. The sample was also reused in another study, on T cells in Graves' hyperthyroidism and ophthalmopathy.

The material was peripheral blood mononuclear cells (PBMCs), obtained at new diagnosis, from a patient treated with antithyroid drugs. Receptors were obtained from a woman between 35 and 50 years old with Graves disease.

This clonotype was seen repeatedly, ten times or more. The CDR3 coding sequence is TGTGCCAGCAGTCCCTGGGGAGATACGCAGTATTTT. Translated: CASSPWGDTQYF. The rearrangement links TRBV2 to TRBJ2-3; D is uncertain. The CDR3 has 12 residues. Germline V CDR1 and CDR2: SNHLY, FYNNEI. V lost 5 bases and J 5 bases, leaving 8 bases between the germline ends.

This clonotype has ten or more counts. CDR3 DNA: TGTGCCAGCAGTGAACCTCCGGGACTAGCGGGAGTGGTCGAGCAGTACTTC. Translation: CASSEPPGLAGVVEQYF. This chain joins TRBV2 and TRBJ2-7; 14 positions agree with TRBD2. J gave up 6 bases and V 2 bases, and 9 bases lay outside the gene matches. Germline CDR1 SNHLY, CDR2 FYNNEI. The CDR3 sequence is 17 residues long.

CDR3: CASRGQGVTYNEQFF. DNA of the CDR3: TGTGCCAGCAGAGGACAGGGGGTAACCTACAATGAGCAGTTCTTC. The V call is TRBV19, the J call TRBJ2-1; the match to TRBD1 covers 10 bases. The CDR3 runs to 15 residues. J gave up 2 bases and V 9 bases, and 7 bases lay outside the gene matches. Germline V gives CDR1 LNHDA, CDR2 SQIVND (reference sequence).

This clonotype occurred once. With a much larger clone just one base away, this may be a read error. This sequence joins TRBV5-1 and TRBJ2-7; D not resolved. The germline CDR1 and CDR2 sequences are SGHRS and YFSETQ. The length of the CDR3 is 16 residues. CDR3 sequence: CASGLDLVNQNYEQYF. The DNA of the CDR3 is TGCGCCAGCGGCTTGGACCTTGTCAACCAAAACTACGAGCAGTACTTC.

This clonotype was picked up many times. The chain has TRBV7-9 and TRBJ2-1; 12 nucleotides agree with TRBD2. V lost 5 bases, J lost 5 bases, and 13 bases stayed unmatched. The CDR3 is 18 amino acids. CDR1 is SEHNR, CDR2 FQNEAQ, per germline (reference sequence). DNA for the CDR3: TGTGCCAGCAGCCGTAGGACTAGCGGGATCGGACCCAACAATGAGCAGTTCTTC. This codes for CASSRRTSGIGPNNEQFF.

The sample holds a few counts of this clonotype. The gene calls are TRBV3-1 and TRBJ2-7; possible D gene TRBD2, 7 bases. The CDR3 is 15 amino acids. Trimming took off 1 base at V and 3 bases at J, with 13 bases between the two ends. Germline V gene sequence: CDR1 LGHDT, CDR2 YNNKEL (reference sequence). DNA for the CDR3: TGTGCCAGCAGCCAAGGGGGGGGGCAGCACTACGAGCAGTACTTC. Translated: CASSQGGGQHYEQYF.

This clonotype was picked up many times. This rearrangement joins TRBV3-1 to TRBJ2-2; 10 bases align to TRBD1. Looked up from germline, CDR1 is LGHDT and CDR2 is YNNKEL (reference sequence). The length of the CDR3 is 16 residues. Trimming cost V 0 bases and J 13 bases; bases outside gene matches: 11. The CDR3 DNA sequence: TGTGCCAGCAGCCAAGATCGACAGGGGGCTGGCGAGGGGCTGTTTTTT. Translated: CASSQDRQGAGEGLFF. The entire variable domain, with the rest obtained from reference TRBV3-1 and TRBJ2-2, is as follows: DTAVSQTPKYLVTQMGNDKSIKCEQNLGHDTMYWYKQDSKKFLKIMFSYNNKELIINETVPNRFSPKSPDKAHLNLHINSLELGDSAVYFCASSQDRQGAGEGLFFGEGSRLTVL.

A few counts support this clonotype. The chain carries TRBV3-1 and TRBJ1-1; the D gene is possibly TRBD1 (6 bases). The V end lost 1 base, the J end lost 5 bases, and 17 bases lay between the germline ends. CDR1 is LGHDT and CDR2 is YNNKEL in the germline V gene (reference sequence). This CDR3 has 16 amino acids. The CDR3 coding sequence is TGTGCCAGCAGCCAAGGACGAGGCAGGGGTTTTACTGAAGCTTTCTTT. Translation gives CASSQGRGRGFTEAFF.

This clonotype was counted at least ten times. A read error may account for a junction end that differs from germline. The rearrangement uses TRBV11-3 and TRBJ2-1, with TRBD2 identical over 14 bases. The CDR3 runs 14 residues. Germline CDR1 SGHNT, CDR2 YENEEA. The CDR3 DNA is TGTGCCAGCAGCTCCCCCGGGACTAGCGGGAGTGGGGACTTC. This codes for CASSSPGTSGSGDF.

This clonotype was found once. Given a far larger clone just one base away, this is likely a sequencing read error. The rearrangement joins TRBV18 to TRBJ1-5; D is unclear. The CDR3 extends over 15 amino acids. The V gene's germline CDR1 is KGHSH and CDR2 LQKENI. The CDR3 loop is CASSPFESGNRPQHF. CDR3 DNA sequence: TGTGCCAGCAGTCCCTTTGAAAGCGGCAATCGGCCCCAGCATTTT.

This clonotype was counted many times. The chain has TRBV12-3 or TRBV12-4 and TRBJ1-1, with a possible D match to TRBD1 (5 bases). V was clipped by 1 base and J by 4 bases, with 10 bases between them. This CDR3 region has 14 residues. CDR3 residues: CASSLGQTATEAFF. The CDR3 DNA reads TGTGCCAGCAGTTTAGGTCAGACAGCCACTGAAGCTTTCTTT.

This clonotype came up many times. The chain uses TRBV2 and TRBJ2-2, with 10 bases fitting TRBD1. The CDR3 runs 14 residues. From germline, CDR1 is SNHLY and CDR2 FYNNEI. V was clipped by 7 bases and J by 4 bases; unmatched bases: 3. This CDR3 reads CASKDRGSTGELFF. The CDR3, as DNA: TGTGCCAGCAAGGACAGGGGGTCCACCGGGGAGCTGTTTTTT.

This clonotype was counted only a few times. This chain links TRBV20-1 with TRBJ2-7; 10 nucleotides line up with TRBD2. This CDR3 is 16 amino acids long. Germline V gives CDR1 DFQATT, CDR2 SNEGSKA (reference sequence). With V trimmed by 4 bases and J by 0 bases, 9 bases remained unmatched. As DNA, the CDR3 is TGCAGTGCTATGGTACTAGCGGGATCAGGCTCCTACGAGCAGTACTTC. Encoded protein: CSAMVLAGSGSYEQYF.

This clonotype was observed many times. The CDR3 sequence: CASMAWGGTSSYEQYF. CDR3 DNA sequence: TGTGCCAGCATGGCTTGGGGCGGGACTTCATCCTACGAGCAGTACTTC. V and J are TRBV11-2 and TRBJ2-7; possible D gene TRBD2, 6 bases. This CDR3 region has 16 residues. Germline CDR1 reads SGHAT; CDR2 reads FQNNGV. V was pared by 7 bases and J by 1 base, with 20 bases between.

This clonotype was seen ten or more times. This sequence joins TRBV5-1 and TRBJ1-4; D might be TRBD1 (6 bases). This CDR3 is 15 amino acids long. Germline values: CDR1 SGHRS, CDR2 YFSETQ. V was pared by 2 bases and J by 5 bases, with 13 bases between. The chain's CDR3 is CASSLAGQANEKLFF. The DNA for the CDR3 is TGCGCCAGCAGCTTAGCGGGACAAGCAAATGAAAAACTGTTTTTT. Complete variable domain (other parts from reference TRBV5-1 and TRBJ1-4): KAGVTQTPRYLIKTRGQQVTLSCSPISGHRSVSWYQQTPGQGLQFLFEYFSETQRNKGNFPGRFSGRQFSNSRSEMNVSTLELGDSALYLCASSLAGQANEKLFFGSGTQLSVL.

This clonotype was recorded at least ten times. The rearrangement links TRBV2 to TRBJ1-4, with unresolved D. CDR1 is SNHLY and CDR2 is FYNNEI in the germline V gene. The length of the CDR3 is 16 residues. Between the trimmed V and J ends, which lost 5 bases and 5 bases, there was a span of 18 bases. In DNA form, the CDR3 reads TGTGCCAGCAGTACTATAGTAGATAGCCAGAATGAAAAACTGTTTTTT. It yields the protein CASSTIVDSQNEKLFF.

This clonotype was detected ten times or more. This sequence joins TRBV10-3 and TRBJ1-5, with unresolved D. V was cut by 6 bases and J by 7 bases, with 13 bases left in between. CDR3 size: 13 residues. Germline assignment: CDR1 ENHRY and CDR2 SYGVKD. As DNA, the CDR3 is TGTGCCATCAGCCTAAACCTGGGGCAGCCCCAGCATTTT. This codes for CAISLNLGQPQHF.

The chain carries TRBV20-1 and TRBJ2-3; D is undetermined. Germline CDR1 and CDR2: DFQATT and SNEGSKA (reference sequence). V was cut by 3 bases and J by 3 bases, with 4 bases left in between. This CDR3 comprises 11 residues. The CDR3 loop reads CSASGTDTQYF. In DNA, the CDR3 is TGCAGTGCTAGCGGGACAGATACGCAGTATTTT.

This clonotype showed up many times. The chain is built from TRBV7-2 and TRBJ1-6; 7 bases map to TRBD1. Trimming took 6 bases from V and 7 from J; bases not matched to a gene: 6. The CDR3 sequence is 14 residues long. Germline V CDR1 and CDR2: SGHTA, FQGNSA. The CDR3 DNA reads TGTGCCAGCAGAAGACAGGGCAACAATTCACCCCTCCACTTT. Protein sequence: CASRRQGNNSPLHF.

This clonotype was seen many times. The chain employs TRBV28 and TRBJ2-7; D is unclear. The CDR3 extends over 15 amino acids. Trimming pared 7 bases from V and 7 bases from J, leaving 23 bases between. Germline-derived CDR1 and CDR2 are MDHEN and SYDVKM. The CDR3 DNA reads TGTGCCAGCACGACCTCGACGGATCGAGCGCGGGAGCAGTACTTC. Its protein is CASTTSTDRAREQYF.

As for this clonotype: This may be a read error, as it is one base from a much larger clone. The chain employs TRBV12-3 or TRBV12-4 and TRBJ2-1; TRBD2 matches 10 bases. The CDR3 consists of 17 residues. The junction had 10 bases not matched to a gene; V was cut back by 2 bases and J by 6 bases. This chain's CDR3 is CASSLRLAGFGGNEQFF. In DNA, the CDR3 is TGTGCCAGCAGTTTAAGACTAGCGGGTTTCGGGGGCAATGAGCAGTTCTTC.

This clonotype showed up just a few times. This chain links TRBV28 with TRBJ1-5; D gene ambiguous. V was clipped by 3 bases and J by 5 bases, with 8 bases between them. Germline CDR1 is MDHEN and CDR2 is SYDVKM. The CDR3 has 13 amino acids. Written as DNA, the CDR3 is TGTGCCAGCAGTTTCGGGGTGGATCAGCCCCAGCATTTT. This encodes CASSFGVDQPQHF.

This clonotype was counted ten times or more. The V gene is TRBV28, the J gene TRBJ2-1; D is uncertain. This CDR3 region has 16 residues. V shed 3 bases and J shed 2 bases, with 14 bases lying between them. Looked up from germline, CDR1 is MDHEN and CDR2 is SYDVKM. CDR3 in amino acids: CASSFEQSATYNEQFF. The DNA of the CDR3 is TGTGCCAGCAGTTTCGAGCAGAGTGCGACCTACAATGAGCAGTTCTTC.

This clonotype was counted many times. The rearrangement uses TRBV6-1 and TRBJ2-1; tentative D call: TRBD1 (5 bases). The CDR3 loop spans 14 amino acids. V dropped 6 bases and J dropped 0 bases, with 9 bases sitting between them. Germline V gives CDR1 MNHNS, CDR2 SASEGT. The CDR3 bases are TGTGCCAGCAGCTGGGGCAACTCCTACAATGAGCAGTTCTTC. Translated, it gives CASSWGNSYNEQFF.

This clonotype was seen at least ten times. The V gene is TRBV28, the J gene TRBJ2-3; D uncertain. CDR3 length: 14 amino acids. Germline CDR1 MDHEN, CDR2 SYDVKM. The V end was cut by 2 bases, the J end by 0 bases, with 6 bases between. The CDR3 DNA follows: TGTGCCAGCAGTTTACTGGAGAGCACAGATACGCAGTATTTT. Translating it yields CASSLLESTDTQYF.

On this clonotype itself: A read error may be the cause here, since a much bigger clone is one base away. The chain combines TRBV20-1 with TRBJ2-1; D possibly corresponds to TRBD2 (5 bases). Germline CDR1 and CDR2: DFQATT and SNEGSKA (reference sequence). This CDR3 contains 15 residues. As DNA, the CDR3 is TGCAATGCTAGCCCCTCGAGTAGCGAGAGGTTTGAGCAGTTCTTC. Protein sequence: CNASPSSSERFEQFF.

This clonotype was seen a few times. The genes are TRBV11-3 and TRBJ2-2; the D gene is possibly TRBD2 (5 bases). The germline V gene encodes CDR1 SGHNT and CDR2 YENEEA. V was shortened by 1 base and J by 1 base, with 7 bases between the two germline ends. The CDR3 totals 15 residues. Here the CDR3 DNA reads TGTGCCAGCAGCTTAGGACTACAGAACACCGGGGAGCTGTTTTTT. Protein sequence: CASSLGLQNTGELFF.